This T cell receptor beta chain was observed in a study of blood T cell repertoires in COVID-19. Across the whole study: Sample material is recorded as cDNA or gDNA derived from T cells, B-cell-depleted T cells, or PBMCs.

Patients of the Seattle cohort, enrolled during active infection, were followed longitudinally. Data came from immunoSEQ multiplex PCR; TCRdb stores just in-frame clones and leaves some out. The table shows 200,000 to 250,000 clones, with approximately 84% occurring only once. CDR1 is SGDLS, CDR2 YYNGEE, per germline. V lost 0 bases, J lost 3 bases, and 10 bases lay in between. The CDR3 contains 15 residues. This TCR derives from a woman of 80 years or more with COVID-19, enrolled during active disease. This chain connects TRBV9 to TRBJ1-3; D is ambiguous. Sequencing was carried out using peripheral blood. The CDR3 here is CASSVGYGGGNTIYF. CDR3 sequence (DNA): TGTGCCAGCAGCGTAGGTTACGGCGGTGGAAACACCATATATTTT.